The clone carrying this T cell receptor (beta chain) has just a few counts. The entry originates in a study of T cells in Graves' hyperthyroidism and ophthalmopathy. Looking at the study overall: Peripheral blood specimens were obtained at initial diagnosis, prior to any treatment.

CDR1 is LGHDT and CDR2 is YNNKEL in the germline V gene (reference sequence). There are 16 residues in the CDR3. J was trimmed by 2 bases and V by 3 bases; bases with no gene match: 5. Amplification of TCR beta CDR3 regions was performed using RNA transcripts as template. With the HTBI primer set, the TCR CDR3 went through a first round of RT-PCR. Each CDR3 protein gets one entry after TCRdb re-called the multiplex PCR reads with MiXCR. The repertoire holds about 420,000 distinct CDR3 sequences, with 15% to 18% as singletons. This clonotype was obtained from a woman aged 18-29 years with Graves' hyperthyroidism. The specimen sequenced was blood. The J gene is TRBJ2-2, the V gene TRBV3-1; TRBD2 aligns across 8 bases. CDR3 sequence: CASSQRTSQNTGELFF. CDR3 nucleotides: TGTGCCAGCAGCCAGAGGACTAGCCAAAACACCGGGGAGCTGTTTTTT.